This entry is about one T cell receptor (beta chain). V gave up 0 bases and J gave up 3 bases, with 10 bases separating them. The CDR3 extends over 15 amino acids. Germline CDR1 is SGHRS and CDR2 is YFSETQ. Source study methods: Amplification from reference gene primers served as the basis for estimated nucleated cell counts. The protocol was immunoSEQ multiplex PCR, while the TCRdb copy is restricted to in-frame clones and leaves out a portion. Clone size and the V and J calls come from that table; the DNA yielded D and trimming. The data hold some 250,000 clones, with 70% to 90% observed a single time. This sample is part of a study of blood T cell repertoires in COVID-19. Looking at the study overall: The United States, Italy and Spain provided the acute and convalescent COVID-19 samples. Nucleic acid was either cDNA or gDNA, and it came from T cells, B-cell-depleted T cells, or PBMCs.

This clonotype was sampled from a woman aged 35 to 49 who had recovered from COVID-19. This rearrangement joins TRBV5-1 to TRBJ1-5, with TRBD1 as a possible D gene (5 bases). The sequencing input was peripheral blood. CDR3 in amino acids: CASSLGAGPNQPQHF. The DNA of the CDR3 is TGCGCCAGCAGCTTGGGGGCAGGGCCCAATCAGCCCCAGCATTTT.